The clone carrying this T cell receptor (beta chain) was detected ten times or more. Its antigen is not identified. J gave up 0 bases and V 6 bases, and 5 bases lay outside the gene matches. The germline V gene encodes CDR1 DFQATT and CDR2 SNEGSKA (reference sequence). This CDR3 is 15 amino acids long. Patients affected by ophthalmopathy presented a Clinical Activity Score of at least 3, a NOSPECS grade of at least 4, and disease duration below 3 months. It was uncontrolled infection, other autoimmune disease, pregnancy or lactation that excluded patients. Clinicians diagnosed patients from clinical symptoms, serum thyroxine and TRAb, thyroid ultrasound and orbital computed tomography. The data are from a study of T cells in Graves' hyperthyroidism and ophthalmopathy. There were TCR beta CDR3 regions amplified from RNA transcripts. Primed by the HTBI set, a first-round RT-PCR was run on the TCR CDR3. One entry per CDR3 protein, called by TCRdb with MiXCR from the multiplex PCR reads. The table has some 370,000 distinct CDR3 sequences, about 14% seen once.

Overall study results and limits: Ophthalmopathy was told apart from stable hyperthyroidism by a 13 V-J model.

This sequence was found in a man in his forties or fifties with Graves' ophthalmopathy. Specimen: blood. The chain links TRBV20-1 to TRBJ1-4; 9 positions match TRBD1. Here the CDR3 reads CSASDRGSTNEKLFF. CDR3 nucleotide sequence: TGCAGTGCATCGGACAGGGGCTCAACTAATGAAAAACTGTTTTTT.